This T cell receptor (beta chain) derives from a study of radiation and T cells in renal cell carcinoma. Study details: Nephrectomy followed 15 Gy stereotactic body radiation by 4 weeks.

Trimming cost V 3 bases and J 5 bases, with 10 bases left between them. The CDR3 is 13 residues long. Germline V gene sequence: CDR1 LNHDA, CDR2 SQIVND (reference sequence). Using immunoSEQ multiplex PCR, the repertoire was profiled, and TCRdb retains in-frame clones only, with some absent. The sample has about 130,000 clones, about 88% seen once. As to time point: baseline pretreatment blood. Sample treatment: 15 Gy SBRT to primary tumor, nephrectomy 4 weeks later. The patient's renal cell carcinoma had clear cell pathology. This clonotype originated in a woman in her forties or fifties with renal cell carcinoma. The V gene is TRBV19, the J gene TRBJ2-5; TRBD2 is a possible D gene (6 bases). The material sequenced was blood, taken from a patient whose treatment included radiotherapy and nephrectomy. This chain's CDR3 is CASSMGAGETQYF. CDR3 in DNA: TGTGCCAGTAGTATGGGTGCGGGGGAGACCCAGTACTTC.